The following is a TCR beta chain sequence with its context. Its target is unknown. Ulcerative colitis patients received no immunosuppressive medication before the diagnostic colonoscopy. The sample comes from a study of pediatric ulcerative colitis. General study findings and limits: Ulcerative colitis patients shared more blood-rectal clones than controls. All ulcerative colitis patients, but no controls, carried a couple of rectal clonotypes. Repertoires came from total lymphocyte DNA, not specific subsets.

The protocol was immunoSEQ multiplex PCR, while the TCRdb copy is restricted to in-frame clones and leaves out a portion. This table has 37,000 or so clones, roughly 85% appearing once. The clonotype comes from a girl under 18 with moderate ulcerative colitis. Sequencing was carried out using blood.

CDR3 amino acids: CASSLDSSGGAVRYEQYF. CDR3 DNA sequence: TGTGCCAGCAGCTTAGATTCTAGCGGGGGGGCGGTAAGGTACGAGCAGTACTTC. V usage is TRBV7-2 and J usage is TRBJ2-7; 12 bases agree with TRBD2. Losses at the gene ends were 1 base for V and 4 bases for J; bases not matched to a gene: 11. The germline V gene encodes CDR1 SGHTA and CDR2 FQGNSA. The CDR3 is 18 amino acids.